Below, 13 T cell receptor beta chains from the same sample are listed, as sequenced in a study of response to subunit inactivated influenza vaccine. TCRdb used MiXCR to reprocess the RT-PCR reads, holding one entry per CDR3 protein. The sample records roughly 700,000 distinct CDR3 sequences, approximately 15% being singletons. The sequenced sample was PBMCs from blood, obtained roughly 2 weeks before vaccination. The source of these receptors is a man in his fifties who received an inactivated influenza vaccine.

Only a few counts were recorded for this clonotype. The rearrangement uses TRBV4-1 and TRBJ2-7; 14 bases agree with TRBD2. V lost 1 base and J lost 2; bases outside the gene matches: 4. This CDR3 spans 17 amino acids. Germline V gene sequence: CDR1 MGHRA, CDR2 YSYEKL. The CDR3 loop reads CASSQGLAGGPTYEQYF. CDR3 sequence (DNA): TGCGCCAGCAGCCAAGGACTAGCGGGGGGGCCAACCTACGAGCAGTACTTC.

In this sample, this clonotype turned up a few times. This chain links TRBV7-9 with TRBJ1-1; D may be TRBD1 (5 bases). The germline V gene encodes CDR1 SEHNR and CDR2 FQNEAQ (reference sequence). This CDR3 is 15 amino acids long. Between the trimmed V and J ends, which lost 5 bases and 5 bases, there was a span of 18 bases. The CDR3 is CASSESGGGPTEAFF. The DNA of the CDR3 is TGTGCCAGCAGCGAATCGGGGGGTGGGCCTACTGAAGCTTTCTTT.

In its sample, this clonotype was seen a few times. The chain links TRBV28 to TRBJ2-1; TRBD1 matches 7 bases. CDR3 length: 14 amino acids. The junction had 8 bases not matched to a gene; V was cut back by 6 bases and J by 6 bases. Per germline, CDR1 MDHEN and CDR2 SYDVKM. CDR3: CASRKGDSINEQFF. CDR3 DNA sequence: TGTGCCAGCAGAAAGGGGGACAGTATCAATGAGCAGTTCTTC.

The sample holds a few counts of this clonotype. The chain combines TRBV2 with TRBJ1-1, with 10 bases aligning to TRBD1. In germline, CDR1 is SNHLY, CDR2 FYNNEI. The trim removed 5 bases at V and 1 base at J, leaving 16 bases unmatched. CDR3 length: 19 residues. The CDR3 bases are TGTGCCAGCAGTCCTCGGGACAGGGGAAGATTTTCCCGGAACACTGAAGCTTTCTTT. Translated, it gives CASSPRDRGRFSRNTEAFF.

The chain uses TRBV7-9 and TRBJ1-6; 7 positions match TRBD1. Germline trimming cut 5 bases from V and 7 bases from J; bases unmatched to any gene: 8. This CDR3 contains 15 residues. CDR1 SEHNR and CDR2 FQNEAQ come from the germline V gene (reference sequence). CDR3 amino acids: CASSRRTGTNSPLHF. The CDR3 DNA follows: TGTGCCAGCAGCCGGAGGACAGGCACCAATTCACCCCTCCACTTT.

The chain employs TRBV30 and TRBJ1-6; perhaps TRBD1 as D (5 bases). The CDR3 loop spans 12 amino acids. CDR1 and CDR2 (germline): GTSNPN, SVGIG (reference sequence). V was cut by 2 bases and J by 7 bases, with 6 bases left in between. For the CDR3, the DNA is TGTGCCTGGAGTAGGACAAATTCACCCCTCCACTTT. This sequence encodes CAWSRTNSPLHF.

This clonotype was observed a handful of times. The chain recombines TRBV30 with TRBJ2-2, with 8 bases identical to TRBD2. This CDR3 is 15 amino acids long. Trimming cost V 3 bases and J 2 bases; bases outside gene matches: 5. Germline CDR1 GTSNPN, CDR2 SVGIG (reference sequence). The CDR3 is CAWSPGLGNTGELFF. The CDR3 nucleotides read TGTGCCTGGAGCCCGGGACTAGGTAACACCGGGGAGCTGTTTTTT.

This clonotype was counted between two and nine times. The CDR3 DNA sequence: TGTGCCAGCAGCTTTGGCTACCGGGGGCTCCAAGAGACCCAGTACTTC. Translating it yields CASSFGYRGLQETQYF. The J gene is TRBJ2-5, the V gene TRBV7-2; D tentatively fits TRBD1 or TRBD2 (6 bases each). Trimming took 3 bases from V and 1 from J, leaving 15 bases between them. Germline assignment: CDR1 SGHTA and CDR2 FQGNSA. CDR3 length equals 16 residues. The whole variable domain, filled in from reference TRBV7-2 and TRBJ2-5, reads GAGVSQSPSNKVTEKGKDVELRCDPISGHTALYWYRQSLGQGLEFLIYFQGNSAPDKSGLPSDRFSAERTGGSVSTLTIQRTQQEDSAVYLCASSFGYRGLQETQYFGPGTRLLVL.

This clonotype occurred many times. V is TRBV12-3 or TRBV12-4 and J is TRBJ1-5; D gene uncertain. V gave up 6 bases and J gave up 0 bases, with 9 bases separating them. This CDR3 has 14 residues. The CDR3 reads CASSLGGSNQPQHF. For the CDR3, the DNA is TGTGCCAGCAGCCTTGGCGGTAGCAATCAGCCCCAGCATTTT.

This chain's CDR3 is CASSFSGFQETQYF. The DNA for the CDR3 is TGTGCCAGCAGCTTTAGTGGGTTCCAAGAGACCCAGTACTTC. The rearrangement uses TRBV28 and TRBJ2-5; D not resolved. The CDR3 runs 14 residues. Germline CDR1 and CDR2: MDHEN and SYDVKM. V lost 6 bases and J 1 base, leaving 12 bases between the germline ends.

This clonotype was counted only a few times. The rearrangement uses TRBV13 and TRBJ2-5, with D perhaps given as TRBD1 or TRBD2 (6 bases each). V was pared by 8 bases and J by 5 bases, with 18 bases between. The length of the CDR3 is 14 residues. CDR1 and CDR2 (germline): PRHDT, FYEKMQ (reference sequence). This CDR3 reads CASSRNGGRETQYF. The CDR3 bases are TGTGCCAGCTCCCGAAACGGGGGCCGGGAGACCCAGTACTTC.

The CDR3 DNA reads TGTGCCAGCAGTTACTTGCCCTACAATGAGCAGTTCTTC. Translating gives CASSYLPYNEQFF. The chain combines TRBV6-6 with TRBJ2-1; no clear D gene. Germline CDR1 reads MNHNY; CDR2 reads SVGAGI (reference sequence). Trimming removed 1 base at V and 2 bases at J, with 3 bases between. This CDR3 is 13 amino acids long.

This clonotype was observed at least ten times. The genes are TRBV5-1 and TRBJ2-1; 8 bases match TRBD1. The germline CDR1 and CDR2 sequences are SGHRS and YFSETQ. The CDR3 is made up of 16 amino acids. V was pared by 4 bases and J by 2 bases, with 8 bases of the junction left unmatched. The CDR3 sequence: CASSQMTDRAYNEQFF. CDR3 in DNA: TGCGCCAGCAGCCAAATGACGGACAGGGCCTACAATGAGCAGTTCTTC.